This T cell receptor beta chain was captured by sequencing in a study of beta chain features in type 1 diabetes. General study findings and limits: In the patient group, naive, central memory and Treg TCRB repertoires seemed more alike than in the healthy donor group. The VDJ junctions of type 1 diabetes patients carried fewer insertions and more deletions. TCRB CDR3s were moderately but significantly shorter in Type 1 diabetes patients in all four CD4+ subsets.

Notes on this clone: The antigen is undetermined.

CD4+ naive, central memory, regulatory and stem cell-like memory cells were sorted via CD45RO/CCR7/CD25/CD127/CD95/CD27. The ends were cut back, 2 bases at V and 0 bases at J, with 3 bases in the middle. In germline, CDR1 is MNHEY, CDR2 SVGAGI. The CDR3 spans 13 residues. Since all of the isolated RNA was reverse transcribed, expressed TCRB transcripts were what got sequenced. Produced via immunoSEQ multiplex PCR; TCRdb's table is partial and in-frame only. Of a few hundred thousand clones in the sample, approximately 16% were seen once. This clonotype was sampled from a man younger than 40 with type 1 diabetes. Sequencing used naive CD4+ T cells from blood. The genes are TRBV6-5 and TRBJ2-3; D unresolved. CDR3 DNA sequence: TGTGCCAGCAGTTACGACAGCACAGATACGCAGTATTTT. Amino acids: CASSYDSTDTQYF.